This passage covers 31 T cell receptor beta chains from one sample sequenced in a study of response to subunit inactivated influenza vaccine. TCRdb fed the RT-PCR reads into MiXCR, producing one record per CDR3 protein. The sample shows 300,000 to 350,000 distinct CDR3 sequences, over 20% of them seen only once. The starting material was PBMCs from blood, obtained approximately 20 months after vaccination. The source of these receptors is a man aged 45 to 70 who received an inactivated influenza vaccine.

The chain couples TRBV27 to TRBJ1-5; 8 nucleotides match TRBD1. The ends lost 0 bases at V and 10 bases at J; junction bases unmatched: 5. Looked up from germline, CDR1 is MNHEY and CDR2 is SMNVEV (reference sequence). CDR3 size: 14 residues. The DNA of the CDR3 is TGTGCCAGCAGTTTATCGGAGACAGGGGTACCCCAGCATTTT. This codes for CASSLSETGVPQHF.

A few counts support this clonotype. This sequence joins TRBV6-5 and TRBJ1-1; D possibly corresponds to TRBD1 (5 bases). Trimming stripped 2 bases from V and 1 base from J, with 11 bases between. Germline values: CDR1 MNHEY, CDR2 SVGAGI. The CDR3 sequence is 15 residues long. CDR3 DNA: TGTGCCAGCAGTTACGACAGAACAGGGAACACTGAAGCTTTCTTT. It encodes CASSYDRTGNTEAFF.

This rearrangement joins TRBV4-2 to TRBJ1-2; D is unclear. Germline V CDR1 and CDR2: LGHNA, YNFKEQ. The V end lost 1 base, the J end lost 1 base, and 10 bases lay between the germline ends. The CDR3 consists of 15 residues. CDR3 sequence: CASSQVARLNYGYTF. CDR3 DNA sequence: TGTGCCAGCAGCCAAGTGGCCCGACTTAACTATGGCTACACCTTC.

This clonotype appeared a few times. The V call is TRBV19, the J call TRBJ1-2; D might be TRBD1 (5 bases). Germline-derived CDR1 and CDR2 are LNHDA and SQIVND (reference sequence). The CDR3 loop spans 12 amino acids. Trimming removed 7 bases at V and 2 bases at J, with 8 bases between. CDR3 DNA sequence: TGTGCCAGTATAGACAGAAACTATGGCTACACCTTC. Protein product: CASIDRNYGYTF.

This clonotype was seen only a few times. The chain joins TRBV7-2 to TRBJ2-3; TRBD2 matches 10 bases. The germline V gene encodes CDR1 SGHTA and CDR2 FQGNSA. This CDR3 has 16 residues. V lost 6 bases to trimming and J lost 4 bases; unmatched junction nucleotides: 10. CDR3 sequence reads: CASSQMASGGSDTQYF. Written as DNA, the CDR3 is TGTGCCAGCAGTCAAATGGCTAGCGGGGGATCAGATACGCAGTATTTT.

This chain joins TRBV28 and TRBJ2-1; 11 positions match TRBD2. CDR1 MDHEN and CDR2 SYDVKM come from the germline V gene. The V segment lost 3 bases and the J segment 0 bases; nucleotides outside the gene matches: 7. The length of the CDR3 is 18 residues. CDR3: CASSFLAGGTSSYNEQFF. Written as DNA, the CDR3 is TGTGCCAGCAGTTTTCTAGCGGGAGGCACAAGCTCCTACAATGAGCAGTTCTTC.

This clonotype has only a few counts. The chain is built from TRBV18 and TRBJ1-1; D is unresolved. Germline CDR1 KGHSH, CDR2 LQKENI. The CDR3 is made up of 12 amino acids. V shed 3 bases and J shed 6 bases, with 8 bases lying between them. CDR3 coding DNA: TGTGCCAGCTCACCGGTCCGGTCTGAAGCTTTCTTT. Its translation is CASSPVRSEAFF.

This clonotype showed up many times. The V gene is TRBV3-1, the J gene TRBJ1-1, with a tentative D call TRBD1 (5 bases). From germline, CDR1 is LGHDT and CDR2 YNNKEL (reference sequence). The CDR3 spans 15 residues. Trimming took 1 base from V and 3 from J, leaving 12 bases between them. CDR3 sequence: CASSQGGVSDTEAFF. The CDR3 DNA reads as TGTGCCAGCAGCCAAGGGGGCGTTTCTGACACTGAAGCTTTCTTT.

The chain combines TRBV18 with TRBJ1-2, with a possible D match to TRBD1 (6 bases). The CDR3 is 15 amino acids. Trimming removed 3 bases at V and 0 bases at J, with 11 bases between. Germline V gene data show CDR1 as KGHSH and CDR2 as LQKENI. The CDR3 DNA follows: TGTGCCAGCTCACCTTCGGGACACCCTAACTATGGCTACACCTTC. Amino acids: CASSPSGHPNYGYTF.

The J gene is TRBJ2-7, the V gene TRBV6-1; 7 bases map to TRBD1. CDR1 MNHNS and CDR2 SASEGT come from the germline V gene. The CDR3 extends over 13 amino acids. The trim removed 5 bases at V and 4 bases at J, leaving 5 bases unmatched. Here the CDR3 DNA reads TGTGCCAGCAGTCCGACAGGGATGTACGAGCAGTACTTC. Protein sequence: CASSPTGMYEQYF.

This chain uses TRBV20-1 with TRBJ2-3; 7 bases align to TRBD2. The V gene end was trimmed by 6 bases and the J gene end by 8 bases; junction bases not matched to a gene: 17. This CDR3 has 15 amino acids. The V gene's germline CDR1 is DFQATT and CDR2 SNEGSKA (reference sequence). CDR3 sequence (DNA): TGCAGTGCCGAAATTACTGGACGGGAGGTCGGTACGCAGTATTTT. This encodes CSAEITGREVGTQYF.

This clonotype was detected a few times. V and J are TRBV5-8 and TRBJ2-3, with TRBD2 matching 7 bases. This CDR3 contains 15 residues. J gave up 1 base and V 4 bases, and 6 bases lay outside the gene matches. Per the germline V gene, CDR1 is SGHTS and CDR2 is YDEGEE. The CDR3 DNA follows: TGTGCCAGCAGCCCCCGGGGGGACCGCACAGATACGCAGTATTTT. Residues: CASSPRGDRTDTQYF. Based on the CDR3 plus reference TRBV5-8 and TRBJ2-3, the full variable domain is EAGVTQSPTHLIKTRGQQATLRCSPISGHTSVYWYQQALGLGLQFLLWYDEGEERNRGNFPPRFSGRQFPNYSSELNVNALELEDSALYLCASSPRGDRTDTQYFGPGTRLTVL.

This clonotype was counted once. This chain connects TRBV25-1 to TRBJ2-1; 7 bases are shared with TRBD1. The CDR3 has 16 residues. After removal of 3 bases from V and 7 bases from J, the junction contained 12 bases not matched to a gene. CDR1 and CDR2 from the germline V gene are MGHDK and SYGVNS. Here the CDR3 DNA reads TGTGCCAGCAGTGAGACAGGGCGGTTAGGATATAATGAGCAGTTCTTC. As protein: CASSETGRLGYNEQFF.

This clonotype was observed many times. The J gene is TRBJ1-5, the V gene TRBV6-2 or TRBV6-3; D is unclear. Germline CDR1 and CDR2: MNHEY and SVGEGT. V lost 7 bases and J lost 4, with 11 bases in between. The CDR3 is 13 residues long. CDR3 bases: TGTGCCAGCACTTGGCAGCAGAATCAGCCCCAGCATTTT. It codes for CASTWQQNQPQHF.

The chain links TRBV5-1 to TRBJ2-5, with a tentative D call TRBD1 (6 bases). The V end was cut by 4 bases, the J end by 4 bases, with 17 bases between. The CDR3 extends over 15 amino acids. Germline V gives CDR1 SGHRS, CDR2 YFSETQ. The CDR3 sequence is CASSLLGAQGETQYF. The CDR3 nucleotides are TGCGCCAGCAGCCTACTTGGGGCACAGGGAGAGACCCAGTACTTC.

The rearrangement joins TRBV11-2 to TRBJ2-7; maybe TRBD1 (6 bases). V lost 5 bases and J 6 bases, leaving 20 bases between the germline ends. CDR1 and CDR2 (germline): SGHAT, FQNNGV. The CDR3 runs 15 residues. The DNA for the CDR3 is TGTGCCAGCAGCCCCTCATCAGGGGATGCTTCCGAGCAGTACTTC. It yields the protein CASSPSSGDASEQYF.

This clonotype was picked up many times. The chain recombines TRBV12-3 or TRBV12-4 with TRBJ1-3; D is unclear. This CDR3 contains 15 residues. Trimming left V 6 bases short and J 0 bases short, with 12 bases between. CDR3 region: CASSPSGFSGNTIYF. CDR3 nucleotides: TGTGCCAGCAGCCCAAGTGGGTTCTCTGGAAACACCATATATTTT.

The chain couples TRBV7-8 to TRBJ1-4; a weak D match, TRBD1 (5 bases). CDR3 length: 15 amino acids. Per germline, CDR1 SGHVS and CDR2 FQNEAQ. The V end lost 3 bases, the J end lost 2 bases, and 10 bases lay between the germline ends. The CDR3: CASSFQGLTNEKLFF. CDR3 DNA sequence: TGTGCCAGCAGCTTTCAGGGTTTGACTAATGAAAAACTGTTTTTT.

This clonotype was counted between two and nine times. The CDR3, as DNA: TGCGCCAGCAGCTTCATAGGACAGGGGCATAATTCACCCCTCCACTTT. This gives the protein CASSFIGQGHNSPLHF. The J gene is TRBJ1-6, the V gene TRBV5-1, with 9 bases aligning to TRBD1. The CDR3 totals 16 residues. Germline values: CDR1 SGHRS, CDR2 YFSETQ. V lost 2 bases to trimming and J lost 5 bases; unmatched junction nucleotides: 5.

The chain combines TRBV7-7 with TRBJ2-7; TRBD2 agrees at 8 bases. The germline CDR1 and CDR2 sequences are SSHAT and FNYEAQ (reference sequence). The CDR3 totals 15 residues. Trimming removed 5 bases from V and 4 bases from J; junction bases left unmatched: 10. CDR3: CASSPFPAGVYEQYF. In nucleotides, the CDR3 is TGTGCCAGCAGCCCGTTCCCAGCGGGAGTTTACGAGCAGTACTTC. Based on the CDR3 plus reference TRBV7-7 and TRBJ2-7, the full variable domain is GAGVSQSPRYKVTKRGQDVTLRCDPISSHATLYWYQQALGQGPEFLTYFNYEAQPDKSGLPSDRFSAERPEGSISTLTIQRTEQRDSAMYRCASSPFPAGVYEQYFGPGTRLTVT.

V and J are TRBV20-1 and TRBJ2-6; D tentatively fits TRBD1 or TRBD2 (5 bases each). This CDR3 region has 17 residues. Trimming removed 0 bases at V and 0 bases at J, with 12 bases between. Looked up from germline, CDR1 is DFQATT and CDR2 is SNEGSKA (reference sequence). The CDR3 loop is CSARDSLGDSGANVLTF. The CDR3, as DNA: TGCAGTGCTAGAGATTCGTTGGGGGACTCTGGGGCCAACGTCCTGACTTTC.

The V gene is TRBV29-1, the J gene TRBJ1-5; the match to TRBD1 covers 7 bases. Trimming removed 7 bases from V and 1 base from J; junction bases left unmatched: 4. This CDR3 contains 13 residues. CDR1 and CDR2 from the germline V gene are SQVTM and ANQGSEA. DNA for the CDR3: TGCAGCGCCCTGACAGGGAGCAATCAGCCCCAGCATTTT. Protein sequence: CSALTGSNQPQHF.

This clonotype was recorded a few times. CDR3 sequence: CASSLVLAGDTGELFF. The DNA for the CDR3 is TGTGCCAGCAGCTTAGTCCTAGCGGGAGACACCGGGGAGCTGTTTTTT. The chain joins TRBV7-2 to TRBJ2-2; 10 bases agree with TRBD2. Trimming took 1 base from V and 3 from J; bases not matched to a gene: 2. The CDR3 loop spans 16 amino acids. CDR1 SGHTA and CDR2 FQGNSA come from the germline V gene.

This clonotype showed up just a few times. CDR3 DNA sequence: TGTGCCAGCAGCTCCCCCGCTAGCGGGCACACAGATACGCAGTATTTT. It specifies CASSSPASGHTDTQYF. This chain links TRBV7-2 with TRBJ2-3, with 8 bases fitting TRBD2. With 4 bases clipped from V and 2 bases from J, the junction kept 8 bases outside the gene matches. CDR3 length equals 16 residues. Germline-derived CDR1 and CDR2 are SGHTA and FQGNSA.

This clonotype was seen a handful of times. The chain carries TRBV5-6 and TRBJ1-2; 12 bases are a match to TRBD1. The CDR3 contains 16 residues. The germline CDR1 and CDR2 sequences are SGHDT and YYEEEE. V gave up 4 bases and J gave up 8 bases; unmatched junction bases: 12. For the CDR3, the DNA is TGTGCCAGCAGCGCCGGGACAGGGGGCGCGCGATGGGGCTACACCTTC. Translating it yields CASSAGTGGARWGYTF.

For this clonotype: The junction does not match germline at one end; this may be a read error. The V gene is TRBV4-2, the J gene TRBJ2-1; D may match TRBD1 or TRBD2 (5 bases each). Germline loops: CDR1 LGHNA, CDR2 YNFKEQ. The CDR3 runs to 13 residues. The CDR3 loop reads CASSLTGPSSQVF. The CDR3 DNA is TGTGCCAGCAGCCTCACGGGGCCATCCTCGCAGGTCTTC.

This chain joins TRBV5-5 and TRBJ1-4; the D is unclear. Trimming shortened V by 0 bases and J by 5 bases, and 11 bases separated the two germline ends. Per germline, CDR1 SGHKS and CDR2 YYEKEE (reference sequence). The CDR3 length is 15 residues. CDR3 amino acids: CASSLVAEINEKLFF. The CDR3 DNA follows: TGTGCCAGCAGCTTGGTTGCGGAGATAAATGAAAAACTGTTTTTT. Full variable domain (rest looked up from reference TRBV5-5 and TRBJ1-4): DAGVTQSPTHLIKTRGQQVTLRCSPISGHKSVSWYQQVLGQGPQFIFQYYEKEERGRGNFPDRFSARQFPNYSSELNVNALLLGDSALYLCASSLVAEINEKLFFGSGTQLSVL.

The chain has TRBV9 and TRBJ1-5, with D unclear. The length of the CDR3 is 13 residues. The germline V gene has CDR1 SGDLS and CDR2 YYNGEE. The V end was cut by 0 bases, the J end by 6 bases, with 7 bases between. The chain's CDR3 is CASSVATGQPQHF. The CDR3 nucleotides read TGTGCCAGCAGCGTAGCTACGGGTCAGCCCCAGCATTTT.

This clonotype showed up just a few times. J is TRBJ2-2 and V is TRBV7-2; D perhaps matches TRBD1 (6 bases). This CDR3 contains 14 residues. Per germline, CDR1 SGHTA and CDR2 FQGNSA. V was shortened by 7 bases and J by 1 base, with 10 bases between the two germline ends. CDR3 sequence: CASKPGQNTGELFF. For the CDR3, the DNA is TGTGCCAGCAAGCCGGGACAGAACACCGGGGAGCTGTTTTTT.

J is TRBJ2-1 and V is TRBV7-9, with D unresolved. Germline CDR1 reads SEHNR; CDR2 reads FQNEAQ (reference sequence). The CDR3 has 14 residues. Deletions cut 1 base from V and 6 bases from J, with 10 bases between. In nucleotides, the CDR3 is TGTGCCAGCAGCTTAGAGGTCCAGGCCAATGAGCAGTTCTTC. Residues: CASSLEVQANEQFF. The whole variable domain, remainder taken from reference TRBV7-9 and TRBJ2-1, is DTGVSQNPRHKITKRGQNVTFRCDPISEHNRLYWYRQTLGQGPEFLTYFQNEAQLEKSRLLSDRFSAERPKGSFSTLEIQRTEQGDSAMYLCASSLEVQANEQFFGPGTRLTVL.

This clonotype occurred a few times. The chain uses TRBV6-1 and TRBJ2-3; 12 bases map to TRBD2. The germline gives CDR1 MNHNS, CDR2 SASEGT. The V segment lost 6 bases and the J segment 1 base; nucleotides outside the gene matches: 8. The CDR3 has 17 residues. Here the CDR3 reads CASRRSLAGGGTDTQYF. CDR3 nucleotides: TGTGCCAGCAGGAGATCACTAGCGGGAGGAGGCACAGATACGCAGTATTTT.